This T cell receptor (beta chain) was retrieved from a study of blood T cell repertoires in COVID-19 (TCRdb year 2020). Notes on the research overall: The collaborator samples originated in the United States, Italy and Spain and spanned the acute and convalescent phases of COVID-19. The material from the prospective study consisted of cDNA or gDNA derived from T cells, B-cell-depleted T cells, or PBMCs. Subjects who had been exposed to COVID-19, were actively infected with it, or had recovered from it provided the deeply sampled blood TCRbeta repertoires that made up the dataset. A freely available public database, intended as a resource for researchers studying the immune response to SARS-CoV-2, is where the repertoires were released. The samples were drawn from the first 160 participants of the ongoing ImmuneRACE study and from about 1,200 subjects provided by 6 global collaborators. Sample metadata almost always included a de-identified subject ID, COVID-19 status, age in years and sex. Where HLA class I and class II types were available, the types were taken from metadata supplied by the sample provider, not from assay-based typing.

This clone came up once. What antigen it recognizes has not been identified. No much larger clonotype is one base removed from it; base qualities were not supplied. For CDR1 and CDR2, the germline V gene lists SGDLS and YYNGEE. The CDR3 contains 19 residues, cysteine and phenylalanine counted. Of the read, only the CDR3 DNA is kept; its 57 bases are in frame from base 1. V lost 0 bases and J lost 0 bases, and the count of bases not matched to a germline gene is 11. What the authors observed across the whole study: The quantity of clinical and demographic metadata differed by source and by participant and was supplied without curation.

Enrolling through a virtual design, the prospective study's participants ranged in age from roughly 18 to 89 years and lived across 20 to 25 United States geographic areas. To assign participants to cohorts, the prospective study relied on clinical history that participants themselves reported in a screening survey and a study questionnaire. In the prospective study, mobile phlebotomists collected whole blood, serum and a nasopharyngeal or oropharyngeal swab from each participant. Additional blood draws and questionnaires over an approximately two-month period could optionally be provided by prospective study participants. Blood samples from the prospective study were shipped frozen or at room temperature prior to DNA extraction. TCRbeta CDR3 regions were amplified from genomic DNA by means of the immunoSEQ Assay, a bias-controlled multiplex PCR. As for the original processing: The number of nucleated cells in each sample was estimated by amplification of reference gene primers within the assay. Sequence reads were collapsed and filtered to measure the absolute abundance of every unique TCRbeta CDR3 rearrangement. Productive Simpson clonality was computed per sample as the square root of Simpson's diversity index over productive rearrangements. What TCRdb holds here is the immuneACCESS table cut down to in-frame rearrangements. Part of the clones is not present; checked against another copy, under half of the missing clones reflect an unresolved V gene, and the others are unexplained. That table is the source of V, J and clone size, and D and trimming were worked out from the DNA. The sample table contains approximately 210,000 clones; only one count was recorded for 80% of them. In total, the top ten clones hold 4.3% of the sample.

In this chain, TRBV9 is recombined with TRBJ1-2, with 10 bases in between that match TRBD1. This clonotype originated in a man aged 25 to 40 with acute COVID-19. Sequencing was performed on PBMCs or T cells enriched from blood (not recorded which). The CDR3 region: CASSVVPSADRGPNYGYTF. The DNA sequence reads TGTGCCAGCAGCGTAGTCCCCTCTGCAGACAGGGGGCCTAACTATGGCTACACCTTC.